The clone carrying this T cell receptor beta chain was counted a few times. Collection of lesional scalp punch biopsies and peripheral blood was performed in alopecia areata patients. This entry comes from a study of CD8+ T cells in alopecia areata. Once RNA had been extracted, it was reverse transcribed into cDNA to act as the sequencing template. Sequenced by immunoSEQ multiplex PCR; TCRdb stores in-frame clones only, minus some. The sample includes more than 95,000 clones, around 50% of them seen just once. The receptor's source is a human donor with alopecia areata. Sequenced material: NKG2D-low CD8+ T cells sorted from blood.

This CDR3 is CSVKDGPYEQYF. CDR3 nucleotide sequence: TGCAGCGTTAAGGACGGTCCCTACGAGCAGTACTTC. The rearrangement joins TRBV29-1 to TRBJ2-7; D remains ambiguous. Trimming pared 5 bases from V and 2 bases from J, leaving 10 bases between. The V gene's germline CDR1 is SQVTM and CDR2 ANQGSEA. The CDR3 spans 12 residues.